The entry below gives a single T cell receptor (beta chain) sequence along with its context. This specimen belongs to a study of blood T cell repertoires in COVID-19. Background on the study: The United States, Italy and Spain were the sources of the acute and convalescent COVID-19 samples.

Participants spanned ages 18 to 89 years and resided in 20 to 30 US areas. TCRdb keeps only in-frame clones here, not all; method: immunoSEQ multiplex PCR. The data show fewer than 400,000 clones, roughly 89% seen once. This clonotype was obtained from a man aged 60 to 75 who had recovered from COVID-19. Sequenced: PBMCs or T cells enriched from blood (not recorded which).

The CDR3 reads CATSRERYSYEQYF. The CDR3, as DNA: TGTGCCACCAGCAGAGAAAGATACAGCTACGAGCAGTACTTC. The chain links TRBV15 to TRBJ2-7; the D is unclear. Trimming cost V 0 bases and J 3 bases, with 9 bases left between them. The germline V gene encodes CDR1 LNHNV and CDR2 YYDKDF (reference sequence). The CDR3 runs to 14 residues.